Each of the 19 T cell receptor beta chains below was sequenced from the same sample in a study of blood T cell repertoires in COVID-19. Some clones are missing from TCRdb's copy, which holds only in-frame ones; the method was immunoSEQ multiplex PCR. The sample includes roughly 360,000 clones, approximately 88% of them seen just once. The sequencing sample was made of PBMCs or T cells enriched from blood (not recorded which). These receptors came from a young woman with acute COVID-19.

The V gene is TRBV4-1, the J gene TRBJ2-2; D perhaps matches TRBD2 (7 bases). V was pared by 0 bases and J by 7 bases, with 15 bases between. CDR1 is MGHRA and CDR2 is YSYEKL in the germline V gene. The CDR3 covers 16 residues. This CDR3 is CASSQDRGGLGGELFF. CDR3 bases: TGCGCCAGCAGCCAAGATAGGGGGGGGCTTGGCGGGGAGCTGTTTTTT.

The gene calls are TRBV27 and TRBJ1-2; 7 nucleotides match TRBD1. This CDR3 is 15 amino acids long. CDR1 is MNHEY and CDR2 is SMNVEV in the germline V gene (reference sequence). The V segment lost 0 bases and the J segment 0 bases; nucleotides outside the gene matches: 1. The CDR3 reads CASSLSGTANYGYTF. In nucleotides, the CDR3 is TGTGCCAGCAGTTTATCCGGGACAGCTAACTATGGCTACACCTTC.

V gene TRBV3-1 (or the pseudogene TRBV3-2) combines with J gene TRBJ2-7; D ambiguous. Germline CDR1 is LGHDT and CDR2 is YNNKEL (reference sequence). Trimming left V 1 base short and J 1 base short, with 8 bases between. This CDR3 region has 14 residues. As DNA, the CDR3 is TGTGCCAGCAGCCAAGTTGTCCAATCCTACGAGCAGTACTTC. Protein product: CASSQVVQSYEQYF.

The chain carries TRBV9 and TRBJ1-1; tentative D call: TRBD1 (5 bases). Germline V CDR1 and CDR2: SGDLS, YYNGEE. V lost 0 bases, J lost 8 bases, and 11 bases lay in between. This CDR3 has 13 amino acids. In DNA form, the CDR3 reads TGTGCCAGCAGCGTAGCTCCGTCAGGGGAAGCTTTCTTT. This translates into CASSVAPSGEAFF.

This rearrangement joins TRBV19 to TRBJ1-2; TRBD1 matches 8 bases. CDR1 and CDR2 from the germline V gene are LNHDA and SQIVND (reference sequence). V shed 6 bases, J shed 4 bases, and the junction held 13 bases outside the gene matches. This CDR3 contains 16 residues. This CDR3 is CASSPTGPTGGYGYTF. DNA of the CDR3: TGTGCCAGTAGCCCAACAGGGCCCACAGGGGGCTATGGCTACACCTTC.

For the CDR3, the DNA is TGTGCCAGCAGCGTAGGGGGGCTTATTTCTGGAAACACCATATATTTT. This encodes CASSVGGLISGNTIYF. This sequence joins TRBV9 and TRBJ1-3, with TRBD1 as a possible D gene (6 bases). Trimming stripped 0 bases from V and 1 base from J, with 11 bases between. The germline CDR1 and CDR2 sequences are SGDLS and YYNGEE. The CDR3 has 16 amino acids. Full variable domain (rest looked up from reference TRBV9 and TRBJ1-3): DSGVTQTPKHLITATGQRVTLRCSPRSGDLSVYWYQQSLDQGLQFLIQYYNGEERAKGNILERFSAQQFPDLHSELNLSSLELGDSALYFCASSVGGLISGNTIYFGEGSWLTVV.

Only a few counts were recorded for this clone. The rearrangement links TRBV3-1 (or the pseudogene TRBV3-2) to TRBJ2-7; D is ambiguous. Germline-derived CDR1 and CDR2 are LGHDT and YNNKEL (reference sequence). Trimming cost V 0 bases and J 3 bases, with 6 bases left between them. The CDR3 is made up of 13 amino acids. DNA for the CDR3: TGTGCCAGCAGCCAAGACCCGCGCTACGAGCAGTACTTC. Protein sequence: CASSQDPRYEQYF.

The chain combines TRBV6-1 with TRBJ1-2; 9 bases are a match to TRBD1. The germline V gene encodes CDR1 MNHNS and CDR2 SASEGT. With 2 bases clipped from V and 8 bases from J, the junction kept 9 bases outside the gene matches. The length of the CDR3 is 15 residues. DNA for the CDR3: TGTGCCAGCAGTGAACGGGGGACAGGGCCAGTCGGCTACACCTTC. This sequence encodes CASSERGTGPVGYTF.

The J gene is TRBJ1-6, the V gene TRBV18, with 7 bases lining up with TRBD1. Trimming at V came to 6 bases and at J to 6 bases, leaving 11 bases not matched to a gene. Germline lookup yields CDR1 KGHSH and CDR2 LQKENI. The CDR3 length is 16 residues. The CDR3 DNA is TGTGCCAGCTCCCCCGGACAGGCGACGACTAATTCACCCCTCCACTTT. This gives the protein CASSPGQATTNSPLHF.

The V and J genes are TRBV12-3 or TRBV12-4 and TRBJ2-7; 8 nucleotides line up with TRBD1. Trimming removed 3 bases from V and 6 bases from J; junction bases left unmatched: 1. The CDR3 runs to 12 residues. The CDR3 loop is CASSLTGAEQYF. The CDR3 nucleotides read TGTGCCAGCAGTTTGACAGGGGCCGAGCAGTACTTC.

The genes are TRBV19 and TRBJ1-1; D uncertain. The CDR3 is 14 amino acids. Germline CDR1 is LNHDA and CDR2 is SQIVND (reference sequence). Trimming cost V 1 base and J 3 bases, with 9 bases left between them. The CDR3 sequence is CASSIVSSDTEAFF. The CDR3 DNA is TGTGCCAGTAGTATAGTATCGTCGGACACTGAAGCTTTCTTT. Full variable domain (missing parts from reference TRBV19 and TRBJ1-1): DGGITQSPKYLFRKEGQNVTLSCEQNLNHDAMYWYRQDPGQGLRLIYYSQIVNDFQKGDIAEGYSVSREKKESFPLTVTSAQKNPTAFYLCASSIVSSDTEAFFGQGTRLTVV.

The genes are TRBV25-1 and TRBJ2-7; a possible D gene is TRBD1 (6 bases). V was cut by 6 bases and J by 2 bases, with 14 bases left in between. Germline V lookup: CDR1 MGHDK, CDR2 SYGVNS. The CDR3 is made up of 14 amino acids. The DNA of the CDR3 is TGTGCCAGCAGGCGCACAGGGAACGCCTACGAGCAGTACTTC. It codes for CASRRTGNAYEQYF.

This clone turned up a few times. The chain has TRBV25-1 and TRBJ2-7; D is uncertain. The CDR3 spans 11 residues. Trimming stripped 5 bases from V and 8 bases from J, with 10 bases between. The germline CDR1 and CDR2 sequences are MGHDK and SYGVNS. CDR3 coding DNA: TGTGCCAGCAGTCGTCAGACAAAGCAGTACTTC. Translation: CASSRQTKQYF.

This chain joins TRBV6-5 and TRBJ2-5, with 9 bases aligning to TRBD2. The length of the CDR3 is 14 residues. Germline CDR1 reads MNHEY; CDR2 reads SVGAGI. The trim removed 4 bases at V and 2 bases at J, leaving 2 bases unmatched. CDR3 amino acids: CASSSSGGQETQYF. The CDR3 bases are TGTGCCAGCAGTTCAAGCGGGGGGCAAGAGACCCAGTACTTC.

This chain connects TRBV7-6 to TRBJ2-1; D call uncertain. Germline V gene sequence: CDR1 SGHVS, CDR2 FNYEAQ. There are 16 residues in the CDR3. V was clipped by 5 bases and J by 4 bases, with 18 bases between them. CDR3 region: CASSPSHAPSYNEQFF. Here the CDR3 DNA reads TGTGCCAGCAGCCCCTCCCACGCACCTAGTTACAATGAGCAGTTCTTC.

The rearrangement links TRBV5-5 to TRBJ2-3, with TRBD2 as a possible D gene (5 bases). The germline V gene has CDR1 SGHKS and CDR2 YYEKEE (reference sequence). This CDR3 is 12 amino acids long. Between the trimmed V and J ends, which lost 4 bases and 4 bases, there was a span of 7 bases. This CDR3 reads CASSLAPDTQYF. The CDR3 nucleotides read TGTGCCAGCAGCCTAGCTCCAGATACGCAGTATTTT.

This clone was counted a single time. This chain links TRBV7-3 with TRBJ2-2; D call uncertain. CDR1 and CDR2 (germline): SGHTA, FQGTGA. This CDR3 is 14 amino acids long. V was shortened by 4 bases and J by 5 bases, with 11 bases between the two germline ends. In DNA form, the CDR3 reads TGTGCCAGCAGCTCCTCTCGGGTAACCGGGGAGCTGTTTTTT. Its protein product is CASSSSRVTGELFF.

The V gene is TRBV5-5, the J gene TRBJ1-1; D gene unclear. This CDR3 contains 11 residues. Trimming shortened V by 3 bases and J by 6 bases, and 6 bases separated the two germline ends. Germline CDR1 reads SGHKS; CDR2 reads YYEKEE (reference sequence). The CDR3 region is CASSSLAEAFF. CDR3 sequence (DNA): TGTGCCAGCAGCTCCCTCGCTGAAGCTTTCTTT.

This clone was found once. V usage is TRBV19 and J usage is TRBJ2-2; TRBD1 might be the D (5 bases). The CDR3 contains 12 residues. V was clipped by 5 bases and J by 7 bases, with 8 bases between them. The germline gives CDR1 LNHDA, CDR2 SQIVND (reference sequence). The CDR3 sequence: CASSWQGGELFF. The CDR3 DNA is TGTGCCAGTAGTTGGCAGGGCGGGGAGCTGTTTTTT.